This TCR beta chain was identified during a study of human T cells and chemical hapten exposure. This CDR3 has 14 amino acids. The ends were cut back, 5 bases at V and 5 bases at J, with 15 bases in the middle. The germline V gene encodes CDR1 KGHSH and CDR2 LQKENI. As for time point: pre-sensitization, week 0. Treatment described: therapeutic diphenylcyclopropenone sensitization with weekly scalp DPC. TCRdb analysed the RACE reads with MiXCR anew, one entry per CDR3 protein. The top ten clones hold 2.5% to 3% of a sample with some 400,000 distinct CDR3 sequences, around 5.5% of them seen once. This TCR was recovered from a woman between 50 and 59 years old with alopecia areata. Some clones in this sample may be carry-over from other donors' samples. This specimen consisted of whole blood, obtained in connection with sensitization to the hapten diphenylcyclopropenone (DPC). This sequence joins TRBV18 and TRBJ1-2; D call uncertain. The CDR3 loop reads CASSTARPEYGYTF. The CDR3 DNA is TGTGCCAGCTCAACGGCGAGGCCAGAATATGGCTACACCTTC.